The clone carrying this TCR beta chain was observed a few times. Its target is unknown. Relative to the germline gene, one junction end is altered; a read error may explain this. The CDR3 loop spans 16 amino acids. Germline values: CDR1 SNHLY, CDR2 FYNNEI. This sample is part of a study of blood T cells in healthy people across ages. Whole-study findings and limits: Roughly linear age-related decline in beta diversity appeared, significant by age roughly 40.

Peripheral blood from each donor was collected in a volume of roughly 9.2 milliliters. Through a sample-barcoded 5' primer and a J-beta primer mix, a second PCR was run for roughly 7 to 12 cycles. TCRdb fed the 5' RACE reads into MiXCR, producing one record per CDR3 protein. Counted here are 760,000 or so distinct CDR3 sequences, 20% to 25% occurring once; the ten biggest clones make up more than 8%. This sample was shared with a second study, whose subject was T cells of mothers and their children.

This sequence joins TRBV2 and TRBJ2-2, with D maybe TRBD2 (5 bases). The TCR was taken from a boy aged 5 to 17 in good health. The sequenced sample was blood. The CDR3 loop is CASNSLGLAYTGELFF. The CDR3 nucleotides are TGTGCCAGCAACTCCCTCGGCCTAGCTTACACTGGGGAGCTGTTTTTT.